This TCR beta chain was found in a study of T cells in Graves' hyperthyroidism and ophthalmopathy (dated by TCRdb to about 2019). Some background on the complete study: Peripheral blood samples were taken at initial diagnosis, before any treatment was given. TCR V-J signatures able to tell the groups apart were searched for in a discovery cohort of some 97 patients, of whom roughly 42 had Graves' ophthalmopathy and 57 had stable Graves' hyperthyroidism. Whether ophthalmopathy could be predicted prospectively was tested in an independent validation cohort made up of some 20 hyperthyroidism patients plus 17 patients who later progressed to ophthalmopathy. For training and testing, the approximately 92 patients in the discovery cohort were randomly divided in a 7:3 ratio. Thyroid tissue and blood T-cell repertoires from several Graves' hyperthyroidism patients were also compared in the study. After blood sampling, hyperthyroidism patients were treated with methimazole at a starting dose of 30 mg daily, and ophthalmopathy patients were treated with high-dose intravenous methylprednisolone. TCR Vbeta CDR3 sequencing of 130 to 150 peripheral blood samples (roughly 43 ophthalmopathy, 75 hyperthyroidism and roughly 17 progressor patients) is reported in the paper. Study-wide conclusions, independent of this receptor: During validation, the model predicted progression to ophthalmopathy a median of roughly six months ahead of onset, with just under 71% sensitivity and 72% to 80% specificity. Most expanded thyroid clonotypes (frequency above 0.001) were also detected in blood, suggesting blood repertoires may reflect thyroid immune responses. No statistical method was used to set the sample size in advance, and investigators knew the group allocation. A model built on a 13 V-J signature distinguished ophthalmopathy from stable hyperthyroidism, reaching around 90% sensitivity and around 81% specificity in cross-validation and 80%/75% in testing.

This clonotype was picked up a small number of times. Its cognate antigen has yet to be identified. No per-base quality is available; no much larger clone lies one base away. CDR1 and CDR2 are drawn from the germline V gene: MGHRA, YSYEKL. V was cut back by 3 bases and J by 1 base, leaving a gap of 9 bases between them. Including the terminal cysteine and phenylalanine, the CDR3 comprises 14 residues. Here the CDR3 DNA is all that survives: 42 bases in frame from base 1. Graves' hyperthyroidism was defined as stable when no progression to ophthalmopathy occurred over 18 months of follow-up. The hyperthyroidism patients were between 18 and 65 years old and newly diagnosed, with a disease duration of less than 2 months. Patients with uncontrolled infections, other autoimmune diseases, pregnancy or lactation were excluded. Clinical symptoms, serum thyroxine and TRAb, thyroid ultrasound, and orbital computed tomography formed the basis for the diagnoses. Ficoll-Paque density gradient centrifugation was used to isolate PBMCs from 10 ml of fresh peripheral blood. Total RNA was extracted with Trizol reagent, and quality was checked on an Agilent 2100 Bioanalyzer.

TCR beta CDR3 regions were amplified from RNA transcripts. For the first round of RT-PCR on the TCR CDR3, the HTBI primer set was used together with the Qiagen OneStep RT-PCR kit. Libraries were constructed in a second round of multiplex PCR, after which size selection and purification were performed. Paired-end sequencing of the libraries was performed with 100 bp reads on an Illumina HiSeq2000. The paper's processing steps were these. SOAPnuke was used to process the raw data, with reads discarded if the reads contained adapters or uncalled bases, had a mean Phred below 15, or lacked an exact constant-primer or identifier match. High-quality paired reads were merged with COPE v1.2.5, and unique nucleotide sequences were defined as clonotypes. MiTCR v1.1 was used to align the clonotypes against IMGT TRBV, TRBD and TRBJ reference segments. Analysis was restricted to V-J combinations with a frequency above 0.0001, which covered 99.2% of repertoires. A TCS score was defined as the ratio between F50 (clonal expansion) and ExV (chaos), using BLOSUM62-based TCRdist between CDR3 peptides within each V-J. Welch's t-statistics and random forest reduced 514 V-J features to 13, which were used in a naive Bayes classifier (R e1071). TCRdb reran the public reads through fastp at Q25 and MiXCR, keeping productive beta chains. All rows with the same CDR3 protein become a single entry with the most common DNA and genes. TCRdb's processing, not the authors' own work, is the source of the V and J calls. The sample table contains about 690,000 distinct CDR3 sequences; only one count was recorded for around 16% of them. The top ten hold 15% to 17% of the sample.

This TCR derives from a man in his fifties or sixties with Graves' hyperthyroidism. The source material was blood. The chain couples TRBV4-1 to TRBJ2-5; the D gene assignment is ambiguous. The DNA is as follows: TGCGCCAGCAGCCACCCAGTTAGCCAAGAGACCCAGTACTTC. Its translation is CASSHPVSQETQYF.